The 12 T cell receptor beta chains below all came from one sample that was sequenced in a study of blood T cell repertoires in COVID-19. TCRdb's table, derived via immunoSEQ multiplex PCR, lists solely in-frame clones and lacks some. Here the sample spans around 300,000 clones, about 80% being singletons. Sequenced input: peripheral blood. All receptors come from a woman between 50 and 59 years old who had recovered from COVID-19.

The chain combines TRBV7-2 with TRBJ1-5; TRBD1 matches 7 bases. Per germline, CDR1 SGHTA and CDR2 FQGNSA. The junction had 9 bases not matched to a gene; V was cut back by 10 bases and J by 6 bases. CDR3 size: 13 residues. The CDR3, as DNA: TGTGCCACCGGCCTCAGGGGGAGTCAGCCCCAGCATTTT. It codes for CATGLRGSQPQHF.

This clone was observed at least ten times. This sequence joins TRBV9 and TRBJ2-1, with D tentatively TRBD2 (7 bases). Germline CDR1 and CDR2: SGDLS and YYNGEE. This CDR3 has 15 residues. V dropped 0 bases and J dropped 8 bases, with 15 bases sitting between them. CDR3 loop: CASSVAGGPLDEQFF. The CDR3, as DNA: TGTGCCAGCAGCGTAGCGGGGGGCCCCTTGGATGAGCAGTTCTTC.

V gene TRBV10-3 combines with J gene TRBJ1-4, with D tentatively TRBD1 (6 bases). The CDR3 contains 15 residues. Germline CDR1 is ENHRY and CDR2 is SYGVKD. Trimming took off 0 bases at V and 8 bases at J, with 13 bases between the two ends. The CDR3 DNA sequence: TGTGCCATCAGTGAGTCAGGACAGAGGGACGAAAAACTGTTTTTT. This translates into CAISESGQRDEKLFF.

The chain carries TRBV28 and TRBJ2-7; possible D gene TRBD1, 5 bases. The V gene lost 7 bases and the J gene lost 5 bases, with 9 bases spanning the gap. Germline CDR1 and CDR2: MDHEN and SYDVKM. CDR3 length equals 11 residues. For the CDR3, the DNA is TGTGCCAGCACCGTCAGGGACGAGCAGTACTTC. This codes for CASTVRDEQYF.

The chain has TRBV6-5 and TRBJ1-2; D is possibly TRBD1 (5 bases). Germline CDR1 is MNHEY and CDR2 is SVGAGI. The CDR3 length is 12 residues. The ends were cut back, 6 bases at V and 8 bases at J, with 13 bases in the middle. The CDR3 protein is CASSADSYGYTF. Written as DNA, the CDR3 is TGTGCCAGCAGCGCCGACAGCTACGGCTACACCTTC.

The V and J genes are TRBV24-1 and TRBJ2-2; 7 bases fit TRBD1. This CDR3 has 18 residues. Germline loops: CDR1 KGHDR, CDR2 SFDVKD. Germline trimming cut 0 bases from V and 1 base from J; bases unmatched to any gene: 7. The CDR3 spells CATSDLSQAGGNTGELFF. The CDR3 DNA reads TGTGCCACCAGTGATTTGAGCCAGGCAGGGGGGAACACCGGGGAGCTGTTTTTT.

With regard to this clone: Possible read error: a much larger clone is one base away. This rearrangement joins TRBV19 to TRBJ1-1; TRBD1 agrees at 7 bases. The length of the CDR3 is 14 residues. The germline CDR1 and CDR2 sequences are LNHDA and SQIVND (reference sequence). The V and J ends lost 2 bases and 0 bases, in that order; junction bases with no gene match: 0. The CDR3 sequence is CASSITGVNTEAFF. CDR3 coding DNA: TGTGCCAGTAGTATAACAGGGGTGAACACTGAAGCTTTCTTT.

The V and J genes are TRBV11-2 and TRBJ2-1; 7 positions match TRBD2. The CDR3 sequence is 14 residues long. With V trimmed by 4 bases and J by 5 bases, 5 bases remained unmatched. Germline V gives CDR1 SGHAT, CDR2 FQNNGV. The CDR3 region has the DNA TGTGCCAGCAGCTACCGGGACTACAACAATGAGCAGTTCTTC. The encoded protein is CASSYRDYNNEQFF.

CDR3 coding DNA: TGTGCCAGCAGTGGGAAAACAGGGAAGCACGAGCAGTACTTC. Its protein product is CASSGKTGKHEQYF. This rearrangement joins TRBV6-2 or TRBV6-3 to TRBJ2-7; a weak D match, TRBD1 (6 bases). The germline gives CDR1 MNHEY, CDR2 SVGEGT. V lost 5 bases and J 5 bases, leaving 16 bases between the germline ends. This CDR3 contains 14 residues.

A remark on this clone: The sample contains more than one DNA sequence encoding this CDR3. This rearrangement joins TRBV28 to TRBJ1-2; D unresolved. Trimming removed 6 bases at V and 0 bases at J, with 5 bases between. CDR1 is MDHEN and CDR2 is SYDVKM in the germline V gene. This CDR3 has 12 amino acids. In nucleotides, the CDR3 is TGTGCCAGCAGCCGGGCTAACTATGGCTACACCTTC. This sequence encodes CASSRANYGYTF.

In this sample, this clone turned up a few times. The chain uses TRBV4-1 and TRBJ2-7, with 12 bases fitting TRBD1. The CDR3 extends over 21 amino acids. The trim removed 1 base at V and 1 base at J, leaving 17 bases unmatched. Germline loops: CDR1 MGHRA, CDR2 YSYEKL. For the CDR3, the DNA is TGCGCCAGCAGCCAAGCCCCCCTGTCCCGGGACAGGGGGCGCGGGTCCTACGAGCAGTACTTC. This codes for CASSQAPLSRDRGRGSYEQYF.

V and J are TRBV5-1 and TRBJ2-7; no firm D call. CDR1 and CDR2 from the germline V gene are SGHRS and YFSETQ. Trimming took 4 bases from V and 2 from J, leaving 16 bases between them. The CDR3 runs 15 residues. In nucleotides, the CDR3 is TGCGCCAGCAGCATGGGCGGCCCTTCGACCTACGAGCAGTACTTC. This translates into CASSMGGPSTYEQYF.